The 6 T cell receptor beta chains in this list originate from one sample, sequenced in a study of T cells in Graves' hyperthyroidism and ophthalmopathy. RNA transcripts served as the template for amplifying TCR beta CDR3 regions. Initially, a first-round RT-PCR of the TCR CDR3 employed the HTBI primer set. TCRdb independently ran MiXCR on the multiplex PCR reads; one entry per CDR3 protein. The sample holds roughly 700,000 distinct CDR3 sequences, less than 15% seen once. Material for sequencing was blood. These receptors came from a woman between 18 and 29 years old with Graves' hyperthyroidism.

This clonotype was picked up many times. The rearrangement links TRBV28 to TRBJ2-1; a weak D match, TRBD2 (6 bases). This CDR3 is built from 15 residues. V was cut by 5 bases and J by 2 bases, with 13 bases left in between. The germline V gene has CDR1 MDHEN and CDR2 SYDVKM. CDR3 loop: CASSVAGPAYNEQFF. CDR3 DNA sequence: TGTGCCAGCAGTGTGGCGGGACCAGCCTACAATGAGCAGTTCTTC.

This chain uses TRBV5-8 with TRBJ2-2; TRBD1 is a possible D gene (5 bases). Per germline, CDR1 SGHTS and CDR2 YDEGEE. The CDR3 totals 15 residues. V was pared by 0 bases and J by 2 bases, with 8 bases between. The DNA of the CDR3 is TGTGCCAGCAGCTTGGAGGGGTTCAACACCGGGGAGCTGTTTTTT. Translated, it gives CASSLEGFNTGELFF.

Comment on this clonotype: A much larger clone lies a single base off, so this may be a read error. This chain uses TRBV12-3 or TRBV12-4 with TRBJ2-7; TRBD2 agrees at 8 bases. The CDR3 contains 16 residues. CDR3 sequence: CASILRVLAESYEQYF. The DNA for the CDR3 is TGTGCCAGCATTTTAAGGGTACTAGCGGAGTCCTACGAGCAGTACTTC.

This clonotype was counted many times. The genes are TRBV20-1 and TRBJ1-1; tentative D call: TRBD1 (5 bases). The CDR3 extends over 14 amino acids. Germline-derived CDR1 and CDR2 are DFQATT and SNEGSKA (reference sequence). Trimming took off 3 bases at V and 7 bases at J, with 18 bases between the two ends. The CDR3 coding sequence is TGCAGTGCTAGCCGCGGGGGGTACGTTAATGAAGCTTTCTTT. Protein sequence: CSASRGGYVNEAFF.

This sequence joins TRBV29-1 and TRBJ2-7; 7 nucleotides match TRBD1. The ends lost 8 bases at V and 2 bases at J; junction bases unmatched: 9. The CDR3 consists of 13 residues. Germline loops: CDR1 SQVTM, CDR2 ANQGSEA. Here the CDR3 DNA reads TGCAGCACCCGGGACAGAAACACCTACGAGCAGTACTTC. Translation gives CSTRDRNTYEQYF.

As for this clonotype: The junction differs from germline at one of its ends, possibly a read error. The chain links TRBV12-3 or TRBV12-4 to TRBJ2-2; 9 nucleotides align to TRBD1. This CDR3 has 15 residues. CDR3 in amino acids: CANSRPGQGDGELFF. The CDR3, as DNA: TGTGCCAACAGTAGGCCGGGACAGGGTGACGGGGAGCTGTTTTTT.